This T cell receptor (beta chain) was captured by sequencing in a study of shared clonotypes between healthy human individuals. Among the donors, all were Caucasian adults who lived in Nashville, Tennessee. Sequenced by immunoSEQ multiplex PCR; TCRdb stores in-frame clones only, minus some. Of 490,000 or so clones listed, over 60% are singletons. The CDR3 extends over 13 amino acids. The germline gives CDR1 SEHNR, CDR2 FQNEAQ (reference sequence). Trimming took 3 bases from V and 8 from J; bases not matched to a gene: 5. This TCR was recovered from a woman between 35 and 50 years old in good health. Some clones in this sample may be carry-over from other donors' samples. The sequencing sample was made of PBMCs. V and J are TRBV7-9 and TRBJ1-2; 8 bases are a match to TRBD1. The CDR3 reads CASSFGQGRGYTF. The CDR3 DNA reads TGTGCCAGCAGCTTTGGACAGGGAAGGGGCTACACCTTC.